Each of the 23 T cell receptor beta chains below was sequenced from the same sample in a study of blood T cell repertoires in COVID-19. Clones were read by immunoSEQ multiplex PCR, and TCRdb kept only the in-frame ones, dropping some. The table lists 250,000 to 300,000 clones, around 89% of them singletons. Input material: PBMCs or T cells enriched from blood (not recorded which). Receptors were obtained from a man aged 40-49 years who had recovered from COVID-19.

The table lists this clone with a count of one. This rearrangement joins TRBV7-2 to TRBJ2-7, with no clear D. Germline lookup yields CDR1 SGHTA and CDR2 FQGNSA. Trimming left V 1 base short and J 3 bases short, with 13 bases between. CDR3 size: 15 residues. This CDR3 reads CASSLEPILGYEQYF. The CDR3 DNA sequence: TGTGCCAGCAGCTTAGAACCCATCCTAGGCTACGAGCAGTACTTC.

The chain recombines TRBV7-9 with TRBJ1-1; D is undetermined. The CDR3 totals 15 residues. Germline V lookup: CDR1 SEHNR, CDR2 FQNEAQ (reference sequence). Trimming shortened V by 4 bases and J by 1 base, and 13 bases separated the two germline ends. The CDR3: CASSYTVLGNTEAFF. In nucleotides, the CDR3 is TGTGCCAGCAGCTATACAGTTCTTGGGAACACTGAAGCTTTCTTT.

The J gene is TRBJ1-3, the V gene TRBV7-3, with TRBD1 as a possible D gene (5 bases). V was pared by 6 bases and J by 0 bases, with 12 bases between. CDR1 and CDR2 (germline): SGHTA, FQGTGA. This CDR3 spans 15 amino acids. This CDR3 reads CASSPRVNSGNTIYF. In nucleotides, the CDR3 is TGTGCCAGCAGTCCCAGGGTGAACTCTGGAAACACCATATATTTT.

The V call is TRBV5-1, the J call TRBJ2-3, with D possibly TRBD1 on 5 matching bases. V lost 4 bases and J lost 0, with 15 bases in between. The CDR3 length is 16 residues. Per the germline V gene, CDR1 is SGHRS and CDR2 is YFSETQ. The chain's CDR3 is CASSPLRQSSTDTQYF. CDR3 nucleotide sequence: TGCGCCAGCAGCCCCCTCCGACAGTCTAGCACAGATACGCAGTATTTT. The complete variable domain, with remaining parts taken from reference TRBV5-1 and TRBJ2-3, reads KAGVTQTPRYLIKTRGQQVTLSCSPISGHRSVSWYQQTPGQGLQFLFEYFSETQRNKGNFPGRFSGRQFSNSRSEMNVSTLELGDSALYLCASSPLRQSSTDTQYFGPGTRLTVL.

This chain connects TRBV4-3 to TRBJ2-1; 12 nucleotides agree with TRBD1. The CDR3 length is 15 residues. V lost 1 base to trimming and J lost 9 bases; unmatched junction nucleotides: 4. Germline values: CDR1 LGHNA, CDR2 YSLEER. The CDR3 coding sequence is TGCGCCAGCAGCCAAGCCGGGACAGGGGGCCGTGAGCAGTTCTTC. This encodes CASSQAGTGGREQFF.

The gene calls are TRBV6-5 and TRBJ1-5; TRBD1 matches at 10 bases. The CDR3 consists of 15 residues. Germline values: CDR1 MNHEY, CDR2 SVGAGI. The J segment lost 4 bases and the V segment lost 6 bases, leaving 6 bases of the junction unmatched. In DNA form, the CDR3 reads TGTGCCAGCAGGCCGGACAGGGGGACGAATCAGCCCCAGCATTTT. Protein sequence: CASRPDRGTNQPQHF.

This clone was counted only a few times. The CDR3 DNA reads TGTGCCAGCAGCATCGGACAGGGGGCAGGAGAGACCCAGTACTTC. Translated, it gives CASSIGQGAGETQYF. The rearrangement joins TRBV7-9 to TRBJ2-5; 11 bases align to TRBD1. V shed 5 bases, J shed 4 bases, and the junction held 6 bases outside the gene matches. Germline CDR1 and CDR2: SEHNR and FQNEAQ (reference sequence). This CDR3 region has 15 residues.

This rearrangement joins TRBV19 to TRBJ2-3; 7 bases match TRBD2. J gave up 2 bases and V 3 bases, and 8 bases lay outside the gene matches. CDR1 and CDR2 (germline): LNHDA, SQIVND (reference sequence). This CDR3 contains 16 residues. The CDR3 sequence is CASSISLAVITDTQYF. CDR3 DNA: TGTGCCAGTAGTATTTCTCTAGCGGTGATCACAGATACGCAGTATTTT.

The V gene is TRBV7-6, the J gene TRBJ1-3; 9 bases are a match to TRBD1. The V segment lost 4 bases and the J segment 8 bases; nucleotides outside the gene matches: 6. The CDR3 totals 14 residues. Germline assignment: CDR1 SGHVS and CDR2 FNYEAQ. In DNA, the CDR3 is TGTGCCAGCAGCTCAGGGGACAGGGTTGACACCATATATTTT. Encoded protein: CASSSGDRVDTIYF. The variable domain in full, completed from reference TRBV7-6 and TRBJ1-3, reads GAGVSQSPRYKVTKRGQDVALRCDPISGHVSLYWYRQALGQGPEFLTYFNYEAQQDKSGLPNDRFSAERPEGSISTLTIQRTEQRDSAMYRCASSSGDRVDTIYFGEGSWLTVV.

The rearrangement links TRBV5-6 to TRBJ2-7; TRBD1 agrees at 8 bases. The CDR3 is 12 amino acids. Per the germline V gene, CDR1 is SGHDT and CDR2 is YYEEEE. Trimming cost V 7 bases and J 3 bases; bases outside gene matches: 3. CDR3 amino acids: CASAGTGYEQYF. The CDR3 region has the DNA TGTGCCAGCGCAGGGACAGGCTACGAGCAGTACTTC.

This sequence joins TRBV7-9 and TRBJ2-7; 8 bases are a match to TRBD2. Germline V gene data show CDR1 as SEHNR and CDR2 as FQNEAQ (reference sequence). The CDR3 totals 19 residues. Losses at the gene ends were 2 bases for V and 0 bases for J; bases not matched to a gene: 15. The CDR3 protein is CASSLSTAPAGDSSYEQYF. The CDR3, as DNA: TGTGCCAGCAGCTTATCGACCGCACCAGCGGGAGACAGCTCCTACGAGCAGTACTTC.

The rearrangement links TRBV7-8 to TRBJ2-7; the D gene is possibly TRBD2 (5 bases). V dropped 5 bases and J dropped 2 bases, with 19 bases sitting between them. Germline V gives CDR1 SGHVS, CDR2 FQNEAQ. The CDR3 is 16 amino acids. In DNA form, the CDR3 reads TGTGCCAGCAGCCAAGATCCGGGTGTCGGGGCCTACGAGCAGTACTTC. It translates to CASSQDPGVGAYEQYF. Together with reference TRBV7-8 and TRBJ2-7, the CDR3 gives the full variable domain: GAGVSQSPRYKVAKRGQDVALRCDPISGHVSLFWYQQALGQGPEFLTYFQNEAQLDKSGLPSDRFFAERPEGSVSTLKIQRTQQEDSAVYLCASSQDPGVGAYEQYFGPGTRLTVT.

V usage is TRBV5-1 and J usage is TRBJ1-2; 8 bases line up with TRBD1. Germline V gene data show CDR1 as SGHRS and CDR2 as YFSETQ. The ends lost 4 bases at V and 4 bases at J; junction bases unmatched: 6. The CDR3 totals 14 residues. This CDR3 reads CASSLGQGIYGYTF. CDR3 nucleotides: TGCGCCAGCAGCCTCGGACAGGGAATCTATGGCTACACCTTC.

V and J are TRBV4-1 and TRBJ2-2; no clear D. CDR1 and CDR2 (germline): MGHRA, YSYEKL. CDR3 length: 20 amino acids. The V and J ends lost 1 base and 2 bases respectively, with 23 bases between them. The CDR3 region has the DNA TGCGCCAGCAGCCAAGGTCGATTGGGTGCAGGCCTGGGTAACACCGGGGAGCTGTTTTTT. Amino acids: CASSQGRLGAGLGNTGELFF.

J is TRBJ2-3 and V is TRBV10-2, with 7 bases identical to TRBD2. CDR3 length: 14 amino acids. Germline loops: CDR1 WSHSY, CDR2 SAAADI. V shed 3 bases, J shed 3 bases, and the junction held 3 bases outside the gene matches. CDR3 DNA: TGCGCCAGCAGTGAAGGACTAGTAACAGATACGCAGTATTTT. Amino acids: CASSEGLVTDTQYF.

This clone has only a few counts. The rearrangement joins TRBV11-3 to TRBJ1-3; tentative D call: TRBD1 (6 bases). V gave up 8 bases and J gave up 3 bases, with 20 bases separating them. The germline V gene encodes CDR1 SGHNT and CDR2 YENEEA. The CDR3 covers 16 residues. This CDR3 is CASGTYTGPHGNTIYF. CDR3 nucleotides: TGTGCCAGCGGAACCTACACAGGGCCCCATGGAAACACCATATATTTT.

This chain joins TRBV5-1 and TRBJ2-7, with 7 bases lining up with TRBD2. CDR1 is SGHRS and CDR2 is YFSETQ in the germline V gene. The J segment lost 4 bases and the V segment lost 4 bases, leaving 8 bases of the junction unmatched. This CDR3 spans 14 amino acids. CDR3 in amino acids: CASSADRGGYEQYF. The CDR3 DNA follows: TGCGCCAGCAGCGCCGACCGGGGAGGGTACGAGCAGTACTTC.

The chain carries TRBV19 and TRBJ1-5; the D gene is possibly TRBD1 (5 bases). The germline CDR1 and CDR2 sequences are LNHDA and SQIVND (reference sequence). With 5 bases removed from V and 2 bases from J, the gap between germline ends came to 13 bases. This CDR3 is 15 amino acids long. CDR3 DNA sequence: TGTGCCAGTAGTGGTCAGGGATACGGCAATCAGCCCCAGCATTTT. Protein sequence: CASSGQGYGNQPQHF. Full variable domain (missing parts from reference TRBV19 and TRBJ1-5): DGGITQSPKYLFRKEGQNVTLSCEQNLNHDAMYWYRQDPGQGLRLIYYSQIVNDFQKGDIAEGYSVSREKKESFPLTVTSAQKNPTAFYLCASSGQGYGNQPQHFGDGTRLSIL.

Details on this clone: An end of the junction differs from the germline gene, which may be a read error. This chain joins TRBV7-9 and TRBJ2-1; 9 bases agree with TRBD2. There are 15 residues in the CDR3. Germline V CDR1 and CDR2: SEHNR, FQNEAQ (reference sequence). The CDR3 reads CASSIAGASYNEQFF. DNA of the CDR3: TGTGCCAGCAGCATAGCGGGAGCCTCCTACAATGAGCAGTTCTTC.

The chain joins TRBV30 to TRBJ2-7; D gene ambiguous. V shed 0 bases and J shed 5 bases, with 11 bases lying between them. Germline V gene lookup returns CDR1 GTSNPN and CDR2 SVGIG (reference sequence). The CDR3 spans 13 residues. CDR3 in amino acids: CAWSVLGNNEQYF. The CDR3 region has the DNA TGTGCCTGGAGTGTACTGGGCAACAACGAGCAGTACTTC.

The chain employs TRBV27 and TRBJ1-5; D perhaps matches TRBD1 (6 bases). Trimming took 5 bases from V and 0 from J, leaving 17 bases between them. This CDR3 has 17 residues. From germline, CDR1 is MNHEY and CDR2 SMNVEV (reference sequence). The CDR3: CASSRRLGARSNQPQHF. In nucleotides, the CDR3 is TGTGCCAGCAGTCGGCGGTTGGGGGCACGTAGCAATCAGCCCCAGCATTTT.

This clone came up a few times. The CDR3 DNA follows: TGCGCCAGCAGCTCAAGTCCGGGACAGGGGGCCCACGAGCAGTACTTC. Translated, it gives CASSSSPGQGAHEQYF. The genes are TRBV5-1 and TRBJ2-7, with 12 nucleotides matching TRBD1. J lost 5 bases, V lost 3 bases, and 9 bases had no gene match. Per germline, CDR1 SGHRS and CDR2 YFSETQ. The CDR3 length is 16 residues.

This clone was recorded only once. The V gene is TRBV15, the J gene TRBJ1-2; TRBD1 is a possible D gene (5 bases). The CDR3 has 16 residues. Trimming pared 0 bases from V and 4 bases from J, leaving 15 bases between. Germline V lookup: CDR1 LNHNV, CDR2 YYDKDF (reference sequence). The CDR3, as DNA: TGTGCCACCAGCAGAGAGACAGAACCACAAACCTATGGCTACACCTTC. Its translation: CATSRETEPQTYGYTF.